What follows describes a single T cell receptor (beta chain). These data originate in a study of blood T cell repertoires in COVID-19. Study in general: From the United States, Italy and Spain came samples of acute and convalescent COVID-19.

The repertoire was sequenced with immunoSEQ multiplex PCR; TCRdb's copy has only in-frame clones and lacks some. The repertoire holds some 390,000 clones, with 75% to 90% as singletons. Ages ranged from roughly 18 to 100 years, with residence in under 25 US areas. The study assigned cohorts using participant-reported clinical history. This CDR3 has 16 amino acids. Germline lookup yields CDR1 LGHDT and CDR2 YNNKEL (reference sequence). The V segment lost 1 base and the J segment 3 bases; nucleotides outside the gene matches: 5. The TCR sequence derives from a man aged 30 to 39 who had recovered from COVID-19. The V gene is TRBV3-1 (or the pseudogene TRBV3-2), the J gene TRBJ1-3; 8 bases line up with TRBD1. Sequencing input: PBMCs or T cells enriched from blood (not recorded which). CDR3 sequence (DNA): TGTGCCAGCAGCCAAGTTACACAGGGGGGTGGAAACACCATATATTTT. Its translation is CASSQVTQGGGNTIYF.